These 18 T cell receptor beta chains originate from one sample sequenced in a study of T cells after somatic rescue of genetic block. Assay used: immunoSEQ multiplex PCR; TCRdb lists only in-frame clones, some missing. The sample includes tens of thousands of clones, 80% to 95% of them seen just once. Input material: peripheral blood mononuclear cells (PBMCs). These receptors all stem from a man aged 40-55 years.

This clone showed up just a few times. This rearrangement joins TRBV11-2 to TRBJ1-1, with 9 bases identical to TRBD1. Germline CDR1 reads SGHAT; CDR2 reads FQNNGV. The V and J ends lost 5 bases and 5 bases, in that order; junction bases with no gene match: 6. The CDR3 spans 14 residues. CDR3 nucleotides: TGTGCCAGCAGCCACCGGACAGGGGTAACTGAAGCTTTCTTT. Translated, it gives CASSHRTGVTEAFF.

The chain links TRBV5-4 to TRBJ2-2, with unresolved D. V was shortened by 2 bases and J by 5 bases, with 7 bases between the two germline ends. Germline V lookup: CDR1 SGHNT, CDR2 YYREEE (reference sequence). This CDR3 is built from 13 residues. The CDR3 sequence: CASSFVATGELFF. CDR3 sequence (DNA): TGTGCCAGCAGCTTCGTCGCGACCGGGGAGCTGTTTTTT.

This chain uses TRBV7-2 with TRBJ2-7; 8 bases match TRBD2. V gave up 2 bases and J gave up 7 bases; unmatched junction bases: 7. The CDR3 totals 14 residues. The germline gives CDR1 SGHTA, CDR2 FQGNSA. CDR3 loop: CASSLLVTSGEQYF. In nucleotides, the CDR3 is TGTGCCAGCAGCTTATTGGTAACTAGCGGTGAGCAGTACTTC.

This chain joins TRBV7-2 and TRBJ1-6, with D perhaps TRBD1 (6 bases). The CDR3 totals 14 residues. Trimming removed 2 bases at V and 7 bases at J, with 9 bases between. CDR1 SGHTA and CDR2 FQGNSA come from the germline V gene. CDR3 sequence reads: CASSLQGQNSPLHF. CDR3 DNA: TGTGCCAGCAGCTTACAGGGGCAGAATTCACCCCTCCACTTT. Full variable domain (missing parts from reference TRBV7-2 and TRBJ1-6): GAGVSQSPSNKVTEKGKDVELRCDPISGHTALYWYRQSLGQGLEFLIYFQGNSAPDKSGLPSDRFSAERTGGSVSTLTIQRTQQEDSAVYLCASSLQGQNSPLHFGNGTRLTVT.

This chain connects TRBV28 to TRBJ2-7; D ambiguous. Germline-derived CDR1 and CDR2 are MDHEN and SYDVKM. The CDR3 length is 11 residues. Trimming removed 5 bases from V and 2 bases from J, with 4 bases in between. CDR3 coding DNA: TGTGCCAGCAGTACCCCCTACGAGCAGTACTTC. Its translation is CASSTPYEQYF.

This chain uses TRBV27 with TRBJ1-5; tentative D call: TRBD1 (5 bases). The length of the CDR3 is 15 residues. The V end lost 6 bases, the J end lost 0 bases, and 12 bases lay between the germline ends. Germline loops: CDR1 MNHEY, CDR2 SMNVEV (reference sequence). For the CDR3, the DNA is TGTGCCAGCAGCCACTCCGGGGCTAGCAATCAGCCCCAGCATTTT. Translation gives CASSHSGASNQPQHF.

The V gene is TRBV6-1, the J gene TRBJ2-3, with D hard to call. The CDR3 loop spans 14 amino acids. V was shortened by 7 bases and J by 0 bases, with 11 bases between the two germline ends. The germline CDR1 and CDR2 sequences are MNHNS and SASEGT. CDR3 protein: CASTIELSTDTQYF. CDR3 nucleotide sequence: TGTGCCAGCACAATAGAACTTAGCACAGATACGCAGTATTTT.

This chain joins TRBV5-6 and TRBJ2-2, with D possibly being TRBD1 (6 bases). This CDR3 is 14 amino acids long. The V and J ends lost 0 bases and 6 bases respectively, with 9 bases between them. Germline CDR1 SGHDT, CDR2 YYEEEE. CDR3 sequence: CASSLGGPAGELFF. CDR3 nucleotides: TGTGCCAGCAGCTTGGGGGGGCCCGCCGGGGAGCTGTTTTTT.

This rearrangement joins TRBV5-5 to TRBJ1-6, with D unresolved. V was clipped by 0 bases and J by 4 bases, with 8 bases between them. The length of the CDR3 is 15 residues. The germline CDR1 and CDR2 sequences are SGHKS and YYEKEE (reference sequence). CDR3 region: CASSLGSRYNSPLHF. The CDR3 DNA sequence: TGTGCCAGCAGCTTGGGAAGTAGATATAATTCACCCCTCCACTTT.

The chain combines TRBV2 with TRBJ2-1; D unclear. V shed 5 bases and J shed 8 bases, with 10 bases lying between them. CDR1 is SNHLY, CDR2 FYNNEI, per germline. This CDR3 has 12 residues. In DNA, the CDR3 is TGTGCCAGCAGTAGTCCTAGAGATGAGCAGTTCTTC. This codes for CASSSPRDEQFF.

V usage is TRBV6-4 and J usage is TRBJ1-6; D ambiguous. The CDR3 sequence is 12 residues long. CDR1 and CDR2 (germline): MRHNA, SNTAGT. V was clipped by 6 bases and J by 6 bases, with 6 bases between them. The CDR3 region is CASSSSNSPLHF. The CDR3, as DNA: TGTGCCAGCAGCTCTTCTAATTCACCCCTCCACTTT.

The rearrangement joins TRBV19 to TRBJ1-5; D not certain. Germline V CDR1 and CDR2: LNHDA, SQIVND (reference sequence). CDR3 length equals 16 residues. Trimming took off 0 bases at V and 5 bases at J, with 14 bases between the two ends. The DNA for the CDR3 is TGTGCCAGTAGTATAGAAGGAGTTTTTAATTATCAGCCCCAGCATTTT. This gives the protein CASSIEGVFNYQPQHF.

J is TRBJ2-7 and V is TRBV19; TRBD1 matches 12 bases. The CDR3 extends over 15 amino acids. Trimming removed 5 bases from V and 6 bases from J; junction bases left unmatched: 8. Germline V gives CDR1 LNHDA, CDR2 SQIVND (reference sequence). The chain's CDR3 is CASSAAGTGGFEQYF. CDR3 bases: TGTGCCAGTAGTGCCGCCGGGACAGGGGGCTTCGAGCAGTACTTC.

This chain links TRBV5-1 with TRBJ2-3; D is uncertain. The CDR3 is made up of 15 amino acids. Germline CDR1 SGHRS, CDR2 YFSETQ. V lost 4 bases and J lost 4, with 16 bases in between. As DNA, the CDR3 is TGCGCCAGCAGCGCCAGCTCATTGGGCCCAGATACGCAGTATTTT. It translates to CASSASSLGPDTQYF.

The chain has TRBV6-6 and TRBJ2-5; D call uncertain. Germline V gene lookup returns CDR1 MNHNY and CDR2 SVGAGI (reference sequence). CDR3 length: 12 residues. The V end was cut by 10 bases, the J end by 0 bases, with 9 bases between. CDR3 coding DNA: TGTGCCATTGCCCGGTACCAAGAGACCCAGTACTTC. It translates to CAIARYQETQYF.

In its sample, this clone was seen once. J is TRBJ1-2 and V is TRBV7-9; D remains ambiguous. The CDR3 contains 13 residues. The germline V and J ends were trimmed by 1 base and 5 bases, with 8 bases remaining between them. Germline CDR1 and CDR2: SEHNR and FQNEAQ (reference sequence). CDR3 in amino acids: CASSLGVEYGYTF. The CDR3 region has the DNA TGTGCCAGCAGCTTAGGTGTGGAGTATGGCTACACCTTC.

This chain joins TRBV7-9 and TRBJ1-1, with a possible D match to TRBD1 (5 bases). Germline V gives CDR1 SEHNR, CDR2 FQNEAQ (reference sequence). V gave up 5 bases and J gave up 1 base, with 17 bases separating them. CDR3 length equals 16 residues. The CDR3 reads CASSRGSPGRNTEAFF. Written as DNA, the CDR3 is TGTGCCAGCAGCCGGGGGAGTCCTGGGAGGAACACTGAAGCTTTCTTT.

The V and J genes are TRBV7-2 and TRBJ2-2, with a tentative D call TRBD2 (6 bases). Germline V gives CDR1 SGHTA, CDR2 FQGNSA. V was cut by 0 bases and J by 2 bases, with 16 bases left in between. The CDR3 sequence is 18 residues long. CDR3 loop: CASSLASGGYQNTGELFF. DNA for the CDR3: TGTGCCAGCAGCTTAGCATCCGGGGGATATCAAAACACCGGGGAGCTGTTTTTT.